The source of this T cell receptor beta chain is a study of blood T cells in healthy people across ages. Study findings and constraints: Unsorted PBMC material precluded a definitive naive versus antigen-experienced comparison.

PCR was performed a second time for about 6 to 12 cycles using a sample-barcoded 5' primer and a J-beta primer mix. TCRdb passed the 5' RACE reads through MiXCR, listing each CDR3 protein once. The table lists 1.5 million to 2 million distinct CDR3 sequences, 49% of them singletons, with less than 2.5% in the top ten. The individuals who served as donors were healthy Caucasians living in Russia, aged about 6 to 90. Isolating PBMCs gave at least 6 million of these cells per sample. This CDR3 is 15 amino acids long. Germline lookup yields CDR1 KGHSH and CDR2 LQKENI. J gave up 1 base and V 0 bases, and 3 bases lay outside the gene matches. This clonotype has only a few counts. Its antigen is unidentified.

The clonotype originates from a woman in her thirties or forties in good health. Sequences were obtained from blood. This chain connects TRBV18 to TRBJ2-7; 7 nucleotides agree with TRBD1. The CDR3 loop is CASSPPGRGSYEQYF. The CDR3 DNA follows: TGTGCCAGCTCACCACCGGGCAGGGGGTCCTACGAGCAGTACTTC.